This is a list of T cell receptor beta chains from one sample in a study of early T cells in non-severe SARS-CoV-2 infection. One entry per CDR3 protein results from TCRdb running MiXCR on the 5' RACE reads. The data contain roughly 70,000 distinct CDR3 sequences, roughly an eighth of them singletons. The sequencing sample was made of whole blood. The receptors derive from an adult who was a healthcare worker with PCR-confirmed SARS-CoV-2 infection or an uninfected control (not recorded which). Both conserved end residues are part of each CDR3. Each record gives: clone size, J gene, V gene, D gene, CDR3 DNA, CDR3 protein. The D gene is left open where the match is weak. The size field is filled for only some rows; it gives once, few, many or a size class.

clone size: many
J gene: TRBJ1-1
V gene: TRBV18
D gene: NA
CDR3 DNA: TGTGCCAGCTCACCACGGAACGGGAGAGGAGACACTGAAGCTTTCTTT
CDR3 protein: CASSPRNGRGDTEAFF

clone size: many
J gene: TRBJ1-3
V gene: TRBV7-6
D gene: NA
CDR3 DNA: TGTGCCAGCAGCTCCAGGGCAGAAAACACCATATATTTT
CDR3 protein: CASSSRAENTIYF

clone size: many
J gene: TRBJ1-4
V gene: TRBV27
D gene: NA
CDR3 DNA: TGTGCCAGCAGTGCCTCAACTAATGAAAAACTGTTTTTT
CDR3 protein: CASSASTNEKLFF

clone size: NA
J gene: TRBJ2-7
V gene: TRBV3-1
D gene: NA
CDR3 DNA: TGTGCCAGCAGCCAAGTTGGGCAGCCCGGGGAGCAGTACTTC
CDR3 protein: CASSQVGQPGEQYF

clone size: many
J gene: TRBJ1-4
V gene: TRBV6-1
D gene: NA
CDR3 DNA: TGTGCCAGCAGTGAAGGCAGTGCAACTAATGAAAAACTGTTTTTT
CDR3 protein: CASSEGSATNEKLFF

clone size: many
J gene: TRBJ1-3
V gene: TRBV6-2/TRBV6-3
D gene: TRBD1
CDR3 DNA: TGTGCCAGCAGTTACCGGGACAGGCGATTGAGCTCTGGAAACACCATATATTTT
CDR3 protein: CASSYRDRRLSSGNTIYF

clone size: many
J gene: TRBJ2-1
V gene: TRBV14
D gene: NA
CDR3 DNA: TGTGCCAGCAGCCAAGTCCAGATCAATGAGCAGTTCTTC
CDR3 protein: CASSQVQINEQFF

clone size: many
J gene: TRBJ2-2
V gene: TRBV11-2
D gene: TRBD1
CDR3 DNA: TGTGCCAGCAGCCTGGGACAGCCGGACACCGGGGAGCTGTTTTTT
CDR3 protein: CASSLGQPDTGELFF

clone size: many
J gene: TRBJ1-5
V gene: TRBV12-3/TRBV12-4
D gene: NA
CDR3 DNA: TGTGCCAGCAGTTTAAAAGGGCGGCATCAGCCCCAGCATTTT
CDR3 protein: CASSLKGRHQPQHF

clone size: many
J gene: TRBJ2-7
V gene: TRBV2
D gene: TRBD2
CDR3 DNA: TGTGCCAGCATCTCTAGCGGGGACTACGAGCAGTACTTC
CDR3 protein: CASISSGDYEQYF

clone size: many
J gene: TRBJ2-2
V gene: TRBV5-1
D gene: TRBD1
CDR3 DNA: TGCGCCAGCAGCCGGGGGACAGGGGGCGTCGCCGGGGAGCTGTTTTTT
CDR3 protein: CASSRGTGGVAGELFF

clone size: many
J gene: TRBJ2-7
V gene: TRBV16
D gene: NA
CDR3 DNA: TGTGCCAGCAGCCAATCTATCCGGCCGAGAAGCTCCTACGAGCAGTACTTC
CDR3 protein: CASSQSIRPRSSYEQYF

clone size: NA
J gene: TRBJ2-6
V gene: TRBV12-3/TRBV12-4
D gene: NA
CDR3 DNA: TGTGCCAGCAGTTTATACGGAGGGACCGGGGCCAACGTCCTGACTTTC
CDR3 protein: CASSLYGGTGANVLTF

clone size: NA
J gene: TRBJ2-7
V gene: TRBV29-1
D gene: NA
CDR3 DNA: TGCAGCGTTGAACGTAACTACGAGCAGTACTTC
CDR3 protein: CSVERNYEQYF

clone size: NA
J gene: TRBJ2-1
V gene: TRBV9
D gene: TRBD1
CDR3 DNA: TGTGCCAGCAGCCCCTATCATGGGACAGCCCGGTACAATGAGCAGTTCTTC
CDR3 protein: CASSPYHGTARYNEQFF

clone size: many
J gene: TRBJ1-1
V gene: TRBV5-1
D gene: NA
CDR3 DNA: TGCGCCAGCAGGGTACAGGGAGGCACTGAAGCTTTCTTT
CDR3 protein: CASRVQGGTEAFF

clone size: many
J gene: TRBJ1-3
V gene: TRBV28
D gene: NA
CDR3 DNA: TGTGCCAGCAGTTTGCGACAGAACACCATATATTTT
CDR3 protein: CASSLRQNTIYF

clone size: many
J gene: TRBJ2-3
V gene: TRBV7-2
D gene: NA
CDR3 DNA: TGTGCCAGCAGCTTACGGTCGGCAACGGACCCCACAGATACGCAGTATTTT
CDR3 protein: CASSLRSATDPTDTQYF

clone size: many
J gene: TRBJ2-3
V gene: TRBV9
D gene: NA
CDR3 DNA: TGTGCCAGCAGCGTAGAAGATACGCAGTATTTT
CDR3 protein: CASSVEDTQYF

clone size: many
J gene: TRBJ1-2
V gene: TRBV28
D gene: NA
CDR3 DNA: TGTGCCAGCAGTTTGAGGCAGCATGTCGGCTACACCTTC
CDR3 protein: CASSLRQHVGYTF

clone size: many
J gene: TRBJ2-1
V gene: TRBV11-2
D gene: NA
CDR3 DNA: TGTGCCAGCAGCTTAACGCGAGCGTCTCCAAATGAGCAGTTCTTC
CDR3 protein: CASSLTRASPNEQFF

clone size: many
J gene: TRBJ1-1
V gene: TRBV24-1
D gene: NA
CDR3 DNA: TGTGCCACCAGTGACCAATACGTCGCTTTCTTT
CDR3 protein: CATSDQYVAFF

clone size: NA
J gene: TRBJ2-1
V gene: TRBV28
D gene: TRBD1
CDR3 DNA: TGTGCCAGCAGTTCCCCGGGGACAGATGAGCAGTTCTTC
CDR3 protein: CASSSPGTDEQFF

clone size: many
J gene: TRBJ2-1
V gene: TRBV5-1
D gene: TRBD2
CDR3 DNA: TGCGCCAGCAGGGGAGCGGGAGTGGAGCAGTTCTTC
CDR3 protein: CASRGAGVEQFF

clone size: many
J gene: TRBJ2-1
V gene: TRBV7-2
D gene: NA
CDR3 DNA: TGTGCCAGCAGCCCACAAACGGGAGATGACAATGAGCAGTTCTTC
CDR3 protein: CASSPQTGDDNEQFF

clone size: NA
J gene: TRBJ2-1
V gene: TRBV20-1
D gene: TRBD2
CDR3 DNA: TGCAGTGCTAGCCCTAGCGGATACAATGAGCAGTTCTTC
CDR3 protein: CSASPSGYNEQFF

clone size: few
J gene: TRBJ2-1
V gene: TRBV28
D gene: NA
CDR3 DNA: TGTGCCAGCAGTTTGGGCGGAGTGGCCAATGAGCAGTTCTTC
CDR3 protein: CASSLGGVANEQFF

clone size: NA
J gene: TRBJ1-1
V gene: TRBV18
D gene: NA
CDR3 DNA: TGTGCCAGCTCACCACTGGGGGCCACCCATGATGAAGCTTTCTTT
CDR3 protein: CASSPLGATHDEAFF

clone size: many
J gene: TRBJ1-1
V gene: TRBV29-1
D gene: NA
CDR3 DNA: TGCAGCGTTGGGGATTGGGGGGACACTGAAGCTTTCTTT
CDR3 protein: CSVGDWGDTEAFF

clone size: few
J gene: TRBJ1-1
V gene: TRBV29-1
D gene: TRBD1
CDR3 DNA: TGCAGCGCTGACAGGGGTGAGATTGCTGAAGCTTTCTTT
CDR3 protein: CSADRGEIAEAFF

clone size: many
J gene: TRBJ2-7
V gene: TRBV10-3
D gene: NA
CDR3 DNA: TGTGCCATCAGCGCAGGGGATCAAAATTACGAGCAGTACTTC
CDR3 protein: CAISAGDQNYEQYF

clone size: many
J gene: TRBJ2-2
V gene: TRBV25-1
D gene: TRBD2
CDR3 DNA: TGTGCCAGCAGTCGGGCGGGACTAATCGGCACCGGGGAGCTGTTTTTT
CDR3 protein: CASSRAGLIGTGELFF

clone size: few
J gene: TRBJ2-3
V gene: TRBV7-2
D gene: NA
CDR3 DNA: TGTGCCAGCAGCTTTGTTGACAGCACAGATACGCAGTATTTT
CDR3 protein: CASSFVDSTDTQYF

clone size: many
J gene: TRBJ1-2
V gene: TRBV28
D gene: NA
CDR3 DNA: TGTGCCAGCAGTCCCCCGACAGGCCATACACATGGCTACACCTTC
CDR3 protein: CASSPPTGHTHGYTF

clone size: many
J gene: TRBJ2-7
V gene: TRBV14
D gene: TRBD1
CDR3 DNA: TGTGCCAGCAGCACCGACTCCGGGACAGATCCATACGAGCAGTACTTC
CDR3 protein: CASSTDSGTDPYEQYF

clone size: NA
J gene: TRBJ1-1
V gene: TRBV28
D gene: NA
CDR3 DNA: TGTGCCAGCAGTTTGGACCTCACTGAAGCTTTCTTT
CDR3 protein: CASSLDLTEAFF

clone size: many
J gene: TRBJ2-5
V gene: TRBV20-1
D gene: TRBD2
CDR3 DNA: TGCAGTGCTAGACACCTAGCGGGGGTTCAAGAGACCCAGTACTTC
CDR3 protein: CSARHLAGVQETQYF